The 5 T cell receptor beta chains reported below all come from one sample, sequenced in a study of shared clonotypes between healthy human individuals. The method was immunoSEQ multiplex PCR; TCRdb's version includes in-frame clones alone and lacks a portion of them. The data contain around 2.5 million clones, roughly 93% of them seen just once; the ten biggest clones take up 0.36%. The sequenced material came from naive CD4+ T cells from PBMCs. The subset was: CD45RA+ positively selected. The source is a man aged 18 to 30 in good health. Some clones in this sample may be carry-over from other donors' samples.

The chain uses TRBV10-1 and TRBJ1-4; unclear D gene. Looked up from germline, CDR1 is WNHNN and CDR2 is SYGVQD (reference sequence). The CDR3 spans 13 residues. Trimming cost V 8 bases and J 7 bases, with 14 bases left between them. CDR3 amino acids: CASQPSEGEKLFF. The CDR3 nucleotides are TGCGCCAGCCAGCCTTCTGAGGGTGAAAAACTGTTTTTT.

As regards this clone: This specimen includes other DNA sequences encoding the same CDR3. The V call is TRBV19, the J call TRBJ1-4; 9 positions agree with TRBD1. The CDR3 runs 15 residues. Trimming removed 6 bases from V and 5 bases from J; junction bases left unmatched: 7. The germline gives CDR1 LNHDA, CDR2 SQIVND (reference sequence). CDR3 nucleotides: TGTGCCAGTAGCGCCACAGGGGGCTCGAATGAAAAACTGTTTTTT. It is translated as CASSATGGSNEKLFF.

The V and J genes are TRBV28 and TRBJ2-2; D is undetermined. Germline V gives CDR1 MDHEN, CDR2 SYDVKM. The germline V and J ends were trimmed by 3 bases and 3 bases, with 11 bases remaining between them. The CDR3 contains 15 residues. CDR3 residues: CASSFRQSYTGELFF. CDR3 sequence (DNA): TGTGCCAGCAGTTTCCGTCAGTCATACACCGGGGAGCTGTTTTTT.

The chain links TRBV7-9 to TRBJ2-1; D unresolved. V was pared by 5 bases and J by 8 bases, with 22 bases between. The CDR3 has 16 residues. Germline values: CDR1 SEHNR, CDR2 FQNEAQ (reference sequence). The DNA of the CDR3 is TGTGCCAGCAGCATCAAACAATCCCCCCTCTTCCATGAGCAGTTCTTC. Translated, it gives CASSIKQSPLFHEQFF. Full variable domain (rest looked up from reference TRBV7-9 and TRBJ2-1): DTGVSQNPRHKITKRGQNVTFRCDPISEHNRLYWYRQTLGQGPEFLTYFQNEAQLEKSRLLSDRFSAERPKGSFSTLEIQRTEQGDSAMYLCASSIKQSPLFHEQFFGPGTRLTVL.

The chain couples TRBV7-2 to TRBJ2-4, with D tentatively TRBD2 (6 bases). The V gene's germline CDR1 is SGHTA and CDR2 FQGNSA. V lost 3 bases and J lost 3, with 12 bases in between. The CDR3 is made up of 15 amino acids. In nucleotides, the CDR3 is TGTGCCAGCAGCTTGGGGGGAGTGGGCAAAAACATTCAGTACTTC. Amino acid sequence: CASSLGGVGKNIQYF.